The rows below give T cell receptor beta chains drawn from one sample of a study of T cells after yellow fever vaccination. TCRdb passed the 5' RACE reads through MiXCR, listing each CDR3 protein once. The sample consists of 15,000 to 20,000 distinct CDR3 sequences, over 3.5% of them appearing once. Sequences were derived from PBMCs, either bulk or a sorted T-cell subset (CD4+, CD8+, memory, or dextramer-sorted; not recorded which), sampled 15 days after the yellow fever booster vaccination. All receptors derive from a young man who received the YFV17D yellow fever vaccine. CDR3s include the opening cysteine and the closing phenylalanine or tryptophan. A D gene is named only where the DNA matches it firmly. For some rows the clone size is stated as once, few or many, or as a class when expanded; others skip it.

v_call: TRBV27
j_call: TRBJ2-5
d_call: .
clone_size: many
cdr3_nt: TGTGCCAGCAGTTTACGGACCACGAGGGAGACCCAGTACTTC
cdr3_aa: CASSLRTTRETQYF

v_call: TRBV15
j_call: TRBJ2-3
d_call: .
clone_size: many
cdr3_nt: TGTGCCACCAGCAGAGTTCCATCTAGCACAGATACGCAGTATTTT
cdr3_aa: CATSRVPSSTDTQYF

v_call: TRBV10-3
j_call: TRBJ2-7
d_call: .
clone_size: many
cdr3_nt: TGTGCCATCACAGACGGACCCTACGAGCAGTACTTC
cdr3_aa: CAITDGPYEQYF

v_call: TRBV5-1
j_call: TRBJ2-7
d_call: .
clone_size: many
cdr3_nt: TGCGCCAGCAGCTTACAGGGCTACGAGCAGTACTTC
cdr3_aa: CASSLQGYEQYF

v_call: TRBV5-4
j_call: TRBJ2-2
d_call: TRBD2
clone_size: many
cdr3_nt: TGTGCCAGCAGGGACGGAAGCGGGAGCTGGACCGGGGAGCTGTTTTTT
cdr3_aa: CASRDGSGSWTGELFF

v_call: TRBV12-3/TRBV12-4
j_call: TRBJ2-7
d_call: .
clone_size: many
cdr3_nt: TGTGCCAGCAGTTTAGGGGGGGCGCTCTCTTACGAGCAGTACTTC
cdr3_aa: CASSLGGALSYEQYF

v_call: TRBV20-1
j_call: TRBJ2-7
d_call: TRBD1
clone_size: many
cdr3_nt: TGCAGTGCCTTGGAGAGGACAGGGGTCTACGAGCAGTACTTC
cdr3_aa: CSALERTGVYEQYF

v_call: TRBV3-1
j_call: TRBJ2-7
d_call: .
clone_size: many
cdr3_nt: TGTGCCAGCAACTCCAGGGGCGGCGAGCAGTACTTC
cdr3_aa: CASNSRGGEQYF

v_call: TRBV3-1
j_call: TRBJ2-5
d_call: TRBD2
clone_size: few
cdr3_nt: TGTGCCAGCACCCAGGAACTAGCGGGAGGGCTCAAAGAGACCCAGTACTTC
cdr3_aa: CASTQELAGGLKETQYF

v_call: TRBV7-2
j_call: TRBJ1-4
d_call: .
clone_size: many
cdr3_nt: TGTGCCAGCAGCTTAGGCTGGGGAATGAATGAAAAACTGTTTTTT
cdr3_aa: CASSLGWGMNEKLFF

v_call: TRBV27
j_call: TRBJ2-7
d_call: .
clone_size: many
cdr3_nt: TGTGCCAGCCGAGGGTCCGGGGGCAGGTACGAGCAGTACTTC
cdr3_aa: CASRGSGGRYEQYF

v_call: TRBV25-1
j_call: TRBJ1-6
d_call: .
clone_size: many
cdr3_nt: TGTGCCAGCAGTGATCATTCCATGGGCGCAAATTCACCCCTCCACTTT
cdr3_aa: CASSDHSMGANSPLHF

v_call: TRBV24-1
j_call: TRBJ2-1
d_call: TRBD2
clone_size: many
cdr3_nt: TGTGCCACCAGTGATCGAGCTAGTAGCGGGAGAGGGAACTACAATGAGCAGTTCTTC
cdr3_aa: CATSDRASSGRGNYNEQFF

v_call: TRBV7-9
j_call: TRBJ2-7
d_call: .
clone_size: many
cdr3_nt: TGTGCCAGCAGCTTAGGCTCTTACGAGCAGTACTTC
cdr3_aa: CASSLGSYEQYF

v_call: TRBV7-8
j_call: TRBJ2-1
d_call: .
clone_size: many
cdr3_nt: TGTGCCAGCAGCTTTGACAACTCCTACAATGAGCAGTTCTTC
cdr3_aa: CASSFDNSYNEQFF

v_call: TRBV12-3/TRBV12-4
j_call: TRBJ2-1
d_call: .
clone_size: medium-sized
cdr3_nt: TGTGCCAGCAGCTCCGGGCCTTTTTTGGATGAGCAGTTCTTC
cdr3_aa: CASSSGPFLDEQFF

v_call: TRBV6-5
j_call: TRBJ2-7
d_call: .
clone_size: many
cdr3_nt: TGTGCCAGCAGTTCGACGATCTACGAGCAGTACTTC
cdr3_aa: CASSSTIYEQYF

v_call: TRBV7-6
j_call: TRBJ2-4
d_call: TRBD2
clone_size: many
cdr3_nt: TGTGCCAGCAGCTTAGGACTAGCGGGAGGACAGAACATTCAGTACTTC
cdr3_aa: CASSLGLAGGQNIQYF

v_call: TRBV11-2
j_call: TRBJ2-2
d_call: .
clone_size: medium-sized
cdr3_nt: TGTGCCAGCAGCATGACACCTCTGAACACCGGGGAGCTGTTTTTT
cdr3_aa: CASSMTPLNTGELFF

v_call: TRBV24-1
j_call: TRBJ2-3
d_call: .
clone_size: medium-sized
cdr3_nt: TGTGCCACCAGTTTCCGGGGGACCGGTGTTGGAGATACGCAGTATTTT
cdr3_aa: CATSFRGTGVGDTQYF

v_call: TRBV4-2
j_call: TRBJ2-3
d_call: .
clone_size: many
cdr3_nt: TGTGCCAGCAGCGATCAGGGGGGCGCGCGTTCAGATACGCAGTATTTT
cdr3_aa: CASSDQGGARSDTQYF

v_call: TRBV4-3
j_call: TRBJ2-7
d_call: TRBD2
clone_size: many
cdr3_nt: TGCGCCAGCAGCGCCCTAGCGGGAGGGTACGAGCAGTACTTC
cdr3_aa: CASSALAGGYEQYF

v_call: TRBV20-1
j_call: TRBJ2-7
d_call: TRBD1
clone_size: many
cdr3_nt: TGCAGTGCCACGGACAGGCCGCGGTACGAGCAGTACTTC
cdr3_aa: CSATDRPRYEQYF

v_call: TRBV7-2
j_call: TRBJ1-4
d_call: TRBD1
clone_size: many
cdr3_nt: TGTGCCAGCAGCCGGCCGACAGGGTCTAATGAAAAACTGTTTTTT
cdr3_aa: CASSRPTGSNEKLFF

v_call: TRBV27
j_call: TRBJ1-5
d_call: TRBD1
clone_size: many
cdr3_nt: TGTGCCAGCAGTTTAGGACAGGGCCTTACAGCCCAGCATTTT
cdr3_aa: CASSLGQGLTAQHF

v_call: TRBV20-1
j_call: TRBJ1-4
d_call: .
clone_size: many
cdr3_nt: TGCAGTGCTAGTCGGACAGCTAATGAAAAACTGTTTTTT
cdr3_aa: CSASRTANEKLFF

v_call: TRBV7-9
j_call: TRBJ2-1
d_call: TRBD2
clone_size: many
cdr3_nt: TGTGCCAGCAGCCGCGTCCGGGACTATGCCCACAATGAGCAGTTCTTC
cdr3_aa: CASSRVRDYAHNEQFF

v_call: TRBV4-1
j_call: TRBJ2-5
d_call: TRBD2
clone_size: medium-sized
cdr3_nt: TGCGCCAGCAGCCACGTAGCGGGAGGTCCGATTCAAGAGACCCAGTACTTC
cdr3_aa: CASSHVAGGPIQETQYF

v_call: TRBV7-2
j_call: TRBJ2-1
d_call: .
clone_size: many
cdr3_nt: TGTGCCAGCAGCTTATGGGGGGACGGACGGACCTACAATGAGCAGTTCTTC
cdr3_aa: CASSLWGDGRTYNEQFF

v_call: TRBV5-1
j_call: TRBJ2-1
d_call: .
clone_size: many
cdr3_nt: TGCGCCAGCAGCTTTCTGGCGGATGAGCAGTTCTTC
cdr3_aa: CASSFLADEQFF

v_call: TRBV24-1
j_call: TRBJ2-5
d_call: .
clone_size: many
cdr3_nt: TGTGCCACCAGTGACTCCGGGGGCGAGACCCAGTACTTC
cdr3_aa: CATSDSGGETQYF

v_call: TRBV12-3/TRBV12-4
j_call: TRBJ1-4
d_call: TRBD1
clone_size: many
cdr3_nt: TGTGCCAGCAGTTCCAACAGGGGGAGAGGAGAAAAACTGTTTTTT
cdr3_aa: CASSSNRGRGEKLFF

v_call: TRBV7-9
j_call: TRBJ2-7
d_call: .
clone_size: many
cdr3_nt: TGTGCCAGCAGCTCCTTTGCCTACGAGCAGTACTTC
cdr3_aa: CASSSFAYEQYF

v_call: TRBV12-3/TRBV12-4
j_call: TRBJ1-4
d_call: .
clone_size: many
cdr3_nt: TGTGCCAGCAGACCCCGGAGGCCAGATGAAAAACTGTTTTTT
cdr3_aa: CASRPRRPDEKLFF

v_call: TRBV7-9
j_call: TRBJ2-1
d_call: .
clone_size: many
cdr3_nt: TGTGCCAGCACCCCACGAGGGGACGAGCAGTTCTTC
cdr3_aa: CASTPRGDEQFF

v_call: TRBV5-1
j_call: TRBJ1-1
d_call: TRBD1
clone_size: many
cdr3_nt: TGCGCCAGCAGCTCAGACAGGGGGCACACTGAAGCTTTCTTT
cdr3_aa: CASSSDRGHTEAFF

v_call: TRBV10-2
j_call: TRBJ1-1
d_call: TRBD1
clone_size: many
cdr3_nt: TGCGCCAGCAGTGAAGGACAGGGGGCGGAAACTGAAGCTTTCTTT
cdr3_aa: CASSEGQGAETEAFF

v_call: TRBV10-1
j_call: TRBJ2-1
d_call: TRBD2
clone_size: .
cdr3_nt: TGCGCCAGCAGTGAGGGACTAGCGGGAGGCAGCTCCTACAATGAGCAGTTCTTC
cdr3_aa: CASSEGLAGGSSYNEQFF

v_call: TRBV29-1
j_call: TRBJ2-1
d_call: .
clone_size: many
cdr3_nt: TGCAGCGTTGAAGAAGGGGCTGCTTCGAATGAGCAGTTCTTC
cdr3_aa: CSVEEGAASNEQFF

v_call: TRBV7-2
j_call: TRBJ1-3
d_call: .
clone_size: medium-sized
cdr3_nt: TGTGCCAGCAGCTTGGGGGGCAAGACCTCTGGAAACACCATATATTTT
cdr3_aa: CASSLGGKTSGNTIYF

v_call: TRBV20-1
j_call: TRBJ2-1
d_call: TRBD1
clone_size: many
cdr3_nt: TGCAGTGCTAGTGTCGGGACAGGGCCCAATGAGCAGTTCTTC
cdr3_aa: CSASVGTGPNEQFF

v_call: TRBV29-1
j_call: TRBJ2-1
d_call: .
clone_size: medium-sized
cdr3_nt: TGCAGCGTGACCGGGACTTTAAGTGTCGATGAGCAGTTCTTC
cdr3_aa: CSVTGTLSVDEQFF

v_call: TRBV6-6
j_call: TRBJ2-1
d_call: .
clone_size: many
cdr3_nt: TGTGCCAGCAGTTACAACAATGAGCAGTTCTTC
cdr3_aa: CASSYNNEQFF

v_call: TRBV27
j_call: TRBJ2-1
d_call: .
clone_size: many
cdr3_nt: TGTGCCAGCAGCACCCCTAACCGGGAGAACTACAATGAGCAGTTCTTC
cdr3_aa: CASSTPNRENYNEQFF

v_call: TRBV2
j_call: TRBJ1-3
d_call: TRBD1
clone_size: many
cdr3_nt: TGTGCCAGCATTTTCGGACAGGAGATCAACTCTGGAAACACCATATATTTT
cdr3_aa: CASIFGQEINSGNTIYF

v_call: TRBV29-1
j_call: TRBJ1-2
d_call: TRBD1
clone_size: many
cdr3_nt: TGCAGCGTTGAAGGGTACAGGGGGCGAAACTATGGCTACACCTTC
cdr3_aa: CSVEGYRGRNYGYTF

v_call: TRBV6-5
j_call: TRBJ2-4
d_call: .
clone_size: medium-sized
cdr3_nt: TGTGCCAGCAGTTACTCGAGGGGCGGCATTCAGTACTTC
cdr3_aa: CASSYSRGGIQYF

v_call: TRBV29-1
j_call: TRBJ2-3
d_call: .
clone_size: medium-sized
cdr3_nt: TGCAGCGTTGTCTTGGCGGTCAACACAGATACGCAGTATTTT
cdr3_aa: CSVVLAVNTDTQYF

v_call: TRBV9
j_call: TRBJ1-6
d_call: TRBD1
clone_size: many
cdr3_nt: TGTGCCAGCAACCAATTCGGGACAGAGGAAAATTCACCCCTCCACTTT
cdr3_aa: CASNQFGTEENSPLHF

v_call: TRBV9
j_call: TRBJ2-7
d_call: .
clone_size: many
cdr3_nt: TGTGCCAGCAGCCCCCCGACGGGCTACGAGCAGTACTTC
cdr3_aa: CASSPPTGYEQYF

v_call: TRBV29-1
j_call: TRBJ2-5
d_call: TRBD1
clone_size: many
cdr3_nt: TGCAGCGTTGAAAGGGTAGGGGGCGCAGGAGAGACCCAGTACTTC
cdr3_aa: CSVERVGGAGETQYF

v_call: TRBV12-3/TRBV12-4
j_call: TRBJ1-3
d_call: .
clone_size: many
cdr3_nt: TGTGCCAGCACCCTGAATGGGAACACCATATATTTT
cdr3_aa: CASTLNGNTIYF

v_call: TRBV5-6
j_call: TRBJ2-7
d_call: .
clone_size: .
cdr3_nt: TGTGCCATGGGCGCCGGGGGGCGCTGCGAGCAGTACTTC
cdr3_aa: CAMGAGGRCEQYF

v_call: TRBV5-1
j_call: TRBJ2-1
d_call: .
clone_size: many
cdr3_nt: TGCGCCAGCAGCTTGACTTTTGGATATGAGCAGTTCTTC
cdr3_aa: CASSLTFGYEQFF

v_call: TRBV9
j_call: TRBJ2-3
d_call: TRBD2
clone_size: many
cdr3_nt: TGTGCCAGCGGGAGGGACCCCCCGGATACGCAGTATTTT
cdr3_aa: CASGRDPPDTQYF

v_call: TRBV5-1
j_call: TRBJ2-5
d_call: .
clone_size: many
cdr3_nt: TGCGCCAGCAGCTTGGCTCAAGAGACCCAGTACTTC
cdr3_aa: CASSLAQETQYF

v_call: TRBV27
j_call: TRBJ1-1
d_call: .
clone_size: many
cdr3_nt: TGTGCCAGCAGTATAACAGACAGCACTGAAGCTTTCTTT
cdr3_aa: CASSITDSTEAFF

v_call: TRBV28
j_call: TRBJ2-2
d_call: .
clone_size: many
cdr3_nt: TGTGCCAGCAGTTCCTCCAACACCGGGGAGCTGTTTTTT
cdr3_aa: CASSSSNTGELFF

v_call: TRBV5-4
j_call: TRBJ1-2
d_call: .
clone_size: many
cdr3_nt: TGTGCCAGCAGCTTTGGGGACGTGAAGTATGGCTACACCTTC
cdr3_aa: CASSFGDVKYGYTF

v_call: TRBV25-1
j_call: TRBJ2-7
d_call: .
clone_size: few
cdr3_nt: TGTGCCAGCAGTGATTATGAATCCTACGAGCAGTACTTC
cdr3_aa: CASSDYESYEQYF